This entry features one TCR beta chain sequence. Its antigen is unidentified. TCRdb independently ran MiXCR on the reads; one entry per CDR3 protein. The data hold some 920,000 distinct CDR3 sequences, with around a third observed a single time. The CDR3 is 13 amino acids. V shed 6 bases and J 3 bases; nucleotides not matched to a gene: 5. Per germline, CDR1 SGHDT and CDR2 YYEEEE. This entry comes from a study of T cell repertoires in cytomegalovirus infection. Whole-study results and caveats: Carriage of CMV together with the relevant HLA was identifiable through cumulative public TCR beta family frequency.

The rearrangement links TRBV5-6 to TRBJ2-7; 8 nucleotides agree with TRBD1. This receptor was identified in a human donor in good health (CMV status not recorded). Some clones in this sample may be carry-over from other donors' samples. Specimen: cultured CD8+ T cells from PBMCs, collected from culture after CMV antigen stimulation. In nucleotides, the CDR3 is TGTGCCAGCACCGGGACAGGCCGCTACGAGCAGTACTTC. Protein: CASTGTGRYEQYF.